This T cell receptor beta chain appears in the sequencing data of a study of blood T cell repertoires in COVID-19. Germline V lookup: CDR1 SGHVS, CDR2 FNYEAQ. V lost 5 bases to trimming and J lost 7 bases, with 18 bases between them. This CDR3 comprises 14 residues. Only in-frame clones appear in the TCRdb table, and some are missing; sequencing was by immunoSEQ multiplex PCR. The sample consists of a few hundred thousand clones, around 84% of them appearing once. The chain links TRBV7-6 to TRBJ2-7, with D perhaps TRBD1 (6 bases). The specimen was PBMCs or T cells enriched from blood (not recorded which). The receptor was derived from a man aged 25 to 45 with acute COVID-19. In DNA form, the CDR3 reads TGTGCCAGCAGCCAGGACAGCCGGTGGGGAGAGCAGTACTTC. It encodes CASSQDSRWGEQYF.